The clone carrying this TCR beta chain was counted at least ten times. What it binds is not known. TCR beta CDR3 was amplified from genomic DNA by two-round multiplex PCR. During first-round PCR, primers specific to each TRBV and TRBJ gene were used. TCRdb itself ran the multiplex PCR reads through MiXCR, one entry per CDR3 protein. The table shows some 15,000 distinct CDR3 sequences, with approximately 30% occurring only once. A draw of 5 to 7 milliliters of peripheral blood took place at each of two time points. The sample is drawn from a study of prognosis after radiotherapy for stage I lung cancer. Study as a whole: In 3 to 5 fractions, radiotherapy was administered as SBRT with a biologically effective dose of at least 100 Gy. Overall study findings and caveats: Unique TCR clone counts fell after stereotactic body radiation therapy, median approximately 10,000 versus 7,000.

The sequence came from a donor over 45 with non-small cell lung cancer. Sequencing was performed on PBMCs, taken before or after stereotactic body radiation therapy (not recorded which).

The CDR3 sequence is CASSRPITSGSNEQYF. In DNA form, the CDR3 reads TGTGCCAGCAGCCGGCCCATTACTAGCGGGAGCAACGAGCAGTACTTC. V gene TRBV27 combines with J gene TRBJ2-7, with 11 bases that match TRBD2. Looked up from germline, CDR1 is MNHEY and CDR2 is SMNVEV (reference sequence). J gave up 5 bases and V 6 bases, and 12 bases lay outside the gene matches. This CDR3 comprises 16 residues.